The rows below give T cell receptor beta chains drawn from one sample of a study of cytomegalovirus exposure and HLA in healthy donors. Produced via immunoSEQ multiplex PCR; TCRdb's table is partial and in-frame only. The data hold more than 150,000 clones, with 84% observed a single time. Sequencing was carried out using PBMCs. The receptors here all came from a boy aged 5-17 years in good health and CMV-seronegative. The CDR3 runs from the conserved cysteine through the conserved F or W. Each record gives: V gene, D gene, J gene, CDR3 protein. A D gene is named only where the DNA matches it firmly.

v_gene: TRBV9
d_gene: .
j_gene: TRBJ1-4
CDR3aa: CASSVGRGGKGEKLFF

v_gene: TRBV5-4
d_gene: .
j_gene: TRBJ1-1
CDR3aa: CASSTQPFAEAFF

v_gene: TRBV27
d_gene: .
j_gene: TRBJ1-6
CDR3aa: CASRTGVDNSPLHF

v_gene: TRBV7-9
d_gene: .
j_gene: TRBJ1-1
CDR3aa: CASSFEGNTEAFF

v_gene: TRBV7-2
d_gene: .
j_gene: TRBJ2-2
CDR3aa: CASSLVRGGTGELFF

v_gene: TRBV5-4
d_gene: .
j_gene: TRBJ1-3
CDR3aa: CASSVSDSGNTIYF

v_gene: TRBV10-2
d_gene: TRBD1
j_gene: TRBJ1-2
CDR3aa: CASRVQGQGSYGYTF

v_gene: TRBV7-2
d_gene: TRBD1
j_gene: TRBJ1-2
CDR3aa: CASSSGTGVYGYTF

v_gene: TRBV6-5
d_gene: TRBD2
j_gene: TRBJ2-1
CDR3aa: CASSYPAAGGRNEQFF

v_gene: TRBV13
d_gene: TRBD2
j_gene: TRBJ2-2
CDR3aa: CASSLAGTSGNTGELFF

v_gene: TRBV6-5
d_gene: TRBD1
j_gene: TRBJ2-7
CDR3aa: CASSPGDRDEQYF

v_gene: TRBV5-1
d_gene: .
j_gene: TRBJ1-5
CDR3aa: CASSLAGDAGNQPQHF

v_gene: TRBV27
d_gene: .
j_gene: TRBJ1-1
CDR3aa: CASSPPDSALGWAFF

v_gene: TRBV9
d_gene: TRBD2
j_gene: TRBJ2-7
CDR3aa: CASSVGSSGEPYEQYF

v_gene: TRBV2
d_gene: TRBD1
j_gene: TRBJ1-2
CDR3aa: CASRKGQPRGYTF

v_gene: TRBV18
d_gene: TRBD1
j_gene: TRBJ1-1
CDR3aa: CASSPRGDRVNTEAFF

v_gene: TRBV25-1
d_gene: .
j_gene: TRBJ1-6
CDR3aa: CASSEFGGSSYNSPLHF

v_gene: TRBV5-4
d_gene: .
j_gene: TRBJ1-1
CDR3aa: CASSLDREETEAFF

v_gene: TRBV28
d_gene: TRBD1
j_gene: TRBJ1-2
CDR3aa: CASSFVVKRTGVPYGYTF

v_gene: TRBV27
d_gene: .
j_gene: TRBJ2-5
CDR3aa: CASGRKETQYF

v_gene: TRBV5-1
d_gene: TRBD1
j_gene: TRBJ1-1
CDR3aa: CASSLALGTGDTEAFF

v_gene: TRBV6-1
d_gene: TRBD1
j_gene: TRBJ1-6
CDR3aa: CASSFEGQGNSPLHF

v_gene: TRBV7-8
d_gene: .
j_gene: TRBJ2-5
CDR3aa: CASSFLVLQPAETQYF

v_gene: TRBV5-4
d_gene: .
j_gene: TRBJ1-2
CDR3aa: CASSSPTSLHGYTF

v_gene: TRBV6-5
d_gene: .
j_gene: TRBJ2-2
CDR3aa: CASSYRTDTGELFF

v_gene: TRBV10-3
d_gene: TRBD1
j_gene: TRBJ1-2
CDR3aa: CAISRQGADYGYTF

v_gene: TRBV9
d_gene: .
j_gene: TRBJ2-7
CDR3aa: CASSVGDWNYEQYF

v_gene: TRBV6-4
d_gene: .
j_gene: TRBJ2-3
CDR3aa: CASSGEATDTQYF

v_gene: TRBV27
d_gene: .
j_gene: TRBJ2-7
CDR3aa: CASSLSGSYEQYF

v_gene: TRBV12-2
d_gene: .
j_gene: TRBJ2-7
CDR3aa: CASRFLVLGQGRTEQYF

v_gene: TRBV5-1
d_gene: TRBD1
j_gene: TRBJ1-3
CDR3aa: CASSVGQGAGNTIYF

v_gene: TRBV30
d_gene: TRBD1
j_gene: TRBJ2-7
CDR3aa: CAWSVTGNRVQYF

v_gene: TRBV30
d_gene: .
j_gene: TRBJ1-6
CDR3aa: CAWSVRGGKAPLHF

v_gene: TRBV6-1
d_gene: TRBD2
j_gene: TRBJ2-3
CDR3aa: CASSAAGGWRKDTQYF

v_gene: TRBV10-3
d_gene: .
j_gene: TRBJ1-2
CDR3aa: CAISESHGNYGYTF

v_gene: TRBV27
d_gene: TRBD1
j_gene: TRBJ2-6
CDR3aa: CASSPGQGFSGANVLTF

v_gene: TRBV6-6
d_gene: .
j_gene: TRBJ2-7
CDR3aa: CASLADSYEQYF

v_gene: TRBV4-3
d_gene: .
j_gene: TRBJ1-2
CDR3aa: CASSQDGSLSNYGYTF

v_gene: TRBV7-2
d_gene: TRBD1
j_gene: TRBJ1-4
CDR3aa: CASSLGQGAEKLFF

v_gene: TRBV4-1
d_gene: .
j_gene: TRBJ2-3
CDR3aa: CASSHEDLGGVQYF

v_gene: TRBV27
d_gene: .
j_gene: TRBJ2-7
CDR3aa: CASSLRWAGTYEQYF

v_gene: TRBV29-1
d_gene: .
j_gene: TRBJ1-3
CDR3aa: CSVDYRDPSGNTIYF

v_gene: TRBV4-1
d_gene: .
j_gene: TRBJ1-1
CDR3aa: CASSQVSSVTEAFF

v_gene: TRBV29-1
d_gene: TRBD1
j_gene: TRBJ1-1
CDR3aa: CSALQGRRTAEAFF